This TCR beta chain was captured by sequencing in a study of CD8+CD57+ T cells in acquired aplastic anemia. Overall study: DNA recovered from sorted CD4+ and CD8+ cells had a mean of approximately 3 ug. Read counts for CD4+ cells (from healthy donors) averaged about 10 million. General study results and limits: Simpson's diversity of CD8+ cells was not significantly different in patients compared with controls. Overlap between patients and controls comprised 25 to 30 CD8+ CDR3 sequences.

Germline V gives CDR1 MNHEY, CDR2 SMNVEV (reference sequence). Trimming stripped 5 bases from V and 7 bases from J, with 14 bases between. This CDR3 is 13 amino acids long. At least ten counts were recorded for this clonotype. What it recognizes is unknown. TCR beta VDJ combinations and CDR3 sequences were profiled from genomic DNA. From the reads, TCRdb called clonotypes with MiXCR, one entry per CDR3 protein. Of around 200,000 distinct CDR3 sequences in the sample, roughly half are singletons; the top ten hold around a sixth. The receptor was isolated from a human donor in good health, serving as a control. The chain carries TRBV27 and TRBJ1-1, with D tentatively TRBD1 (5 bases). Sequencing was performed on sorted CD4+, CD8+, or CD8+CD57+ T cells (not recorded which) from PBMCs. The CDR3 DNA is TGTGCCAGCAGTGCAGTGGGGCAAGGTGAAGCTTTCTTT. This codes for CASSAVGQGEAFF.